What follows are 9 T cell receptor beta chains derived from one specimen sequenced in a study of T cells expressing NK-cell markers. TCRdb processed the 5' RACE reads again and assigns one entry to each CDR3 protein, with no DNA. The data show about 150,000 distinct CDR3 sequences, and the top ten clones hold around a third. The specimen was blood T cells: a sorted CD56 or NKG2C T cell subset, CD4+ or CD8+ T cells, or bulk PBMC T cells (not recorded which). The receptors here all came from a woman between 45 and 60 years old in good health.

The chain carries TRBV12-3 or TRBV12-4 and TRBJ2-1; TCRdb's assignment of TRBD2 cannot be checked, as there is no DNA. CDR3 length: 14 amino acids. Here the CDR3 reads CASTSLGAYNEQFF.

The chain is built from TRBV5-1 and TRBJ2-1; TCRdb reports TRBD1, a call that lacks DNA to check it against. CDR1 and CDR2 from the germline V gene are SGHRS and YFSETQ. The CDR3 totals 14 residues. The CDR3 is CASSSRDRGDEQFF. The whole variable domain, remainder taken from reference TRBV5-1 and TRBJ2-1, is KAGVTQTPRYLIKTRGQQVTLSCSPISGHRSVSWYQQTPGQGLQFLFEYFSETQRNKGNFPGRFSGRQFSNSRSEMNVSTLELGDSALYLCASSSRDRGDEQFFGPGTRLTVL.

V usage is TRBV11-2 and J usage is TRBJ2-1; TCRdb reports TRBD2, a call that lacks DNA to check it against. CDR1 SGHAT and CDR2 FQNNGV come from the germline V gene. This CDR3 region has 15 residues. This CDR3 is CASSPNLAGDSSQFF. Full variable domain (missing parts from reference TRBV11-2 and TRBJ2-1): EAGVAQSPRYKIIEKRQSVAFWCNPISGHATLYWYQQILGQGPKLLIQFQNNGVVDDSQLPKDRFSAERLKGVDSTLKIQPAKLEDSAVYLCASSPNLAGDSSQFFGPGTRLTVL.

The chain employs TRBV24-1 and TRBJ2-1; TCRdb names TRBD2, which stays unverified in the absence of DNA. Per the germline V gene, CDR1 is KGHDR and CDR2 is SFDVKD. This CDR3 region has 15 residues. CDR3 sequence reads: CATSDSQGPYNEQFF.

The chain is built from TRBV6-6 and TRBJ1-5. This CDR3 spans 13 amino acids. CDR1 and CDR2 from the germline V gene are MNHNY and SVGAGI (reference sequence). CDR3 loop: CASSQPSYQPQHF.

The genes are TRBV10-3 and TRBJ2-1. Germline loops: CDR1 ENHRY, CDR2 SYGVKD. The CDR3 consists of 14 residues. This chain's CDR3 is CAIMPELAYNEQFF.

The chain's CDR3 is CASSDSTGGTGELFF. The chain combines TRBV6-4 with TRBJ2-2; TCRdb indicates TRBD1, and absent DNA this call remains unverified. The CDR3 spans 15 residues. CDR1 and CDR2 from the germline V gene are MRHNA and SNTAGT.

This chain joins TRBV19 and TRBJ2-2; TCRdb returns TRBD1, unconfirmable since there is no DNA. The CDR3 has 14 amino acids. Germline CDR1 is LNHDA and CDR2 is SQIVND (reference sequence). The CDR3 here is CASNRGTYTGELFF.

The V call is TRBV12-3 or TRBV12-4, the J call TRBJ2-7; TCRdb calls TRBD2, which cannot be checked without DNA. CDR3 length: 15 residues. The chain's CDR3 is CASSSRGSGSYEQYF.